This T cell receptor beta chain comes out of a study of PD-1 blockade in mismatch repair-deficient tumors. Study in general: Enrolled about 2013-2016, patients had progressing, pretreated mismatch repair-deficient cancers of approximately 13 types. The study's findings and limits: After pembrolizumab, tumor-resident clones rose rapidly, then generally contracted before radiologic responses.

PCR or immunohistochemistry showed mismatch repair deficiency in every enrolled patient. Comments on this clone: What it recognizes is unknown.

Produced via immunoSEQ multiplex PCR; TCRdb's table is partial and in-frame only. The table lists tens of thousands of clones, about 78% of them singletons. Between the trimmed V and J ends, which lost 2 bases and 6 bases, there was a span of 11 bases. CDR1 is MGHDK and CDR2 is SYGVNS in the germline V gene. The CDR3 sequence is 14 residues long. Specimen: peripheral blood, collected 2 weeks after starting pembrolizumab. This TCR was recovered from an adult with mismatch repair-deficient cancer. The genes are TRBV25-1 and TRBJ1-5; maybe TRBD1 (6 bases). Here the CDR3 reads CASSENRDGQPQHF. DNA for the CDR3: TGTGCCAGCAGTGAAAACAGGGACGGTCAGCCCCAGCATTTT.